The clone carrying this T cell receptor (beta chain) has more than one count but fewer than ten. Its target is unknown. Researchers built TCR beta libraries using quantitative 5'-RACE with molecular barcodes. TCRdb reprocessed the 5' RACE reads with MiXCR, giving one entry per CDR3 protein. The sample has approximately 400,000 distinct CDR3 sequences, 15% to 20% seen once. The data stem from a study of CD8 T cells in ankylosing spondylitis. Findings and caveats of the study: From matched ankylosing spondylitis synovial fluid, disease-linked clones were reportedly recovered at significantly enriched levels. Ankylosing spondylitis blood appeared to carry a characteristic TCR beta motif of several highly homologous variants. Disease-associated clonotypes exhibited CD8+ identity and were relatively infrequent in peripheral blood.

Germline trimming cut 2 bases from V and 6 bases from J; bases unmatched to any gene: 5. Germline CDR1 and CDR2: SGHTA and FQGNSA. This CDR3 region has 15 residues. V gene TRBV7-2 combines with J gene TRBJ2-1, with 9 bases lining up with TRBD1. Source material: blood, either unsorted or a sorted T cell fraction (not recorded which). The sequence came from a male donor with ankylosing spondylitis. This CDR3 is CASSLTSTGGNEQFF. DNA of the CDR3: TGTGCCAGCAGCTTAACCTCGACAGGGGGCAATGAGCAGTTCTTC. Complete variable domain (other parts from reference TRBV7-2 and TRBJ2-1): GAGVSQSPSNKVTEKGKDVELRCDPISGHTALYWYRQSLGQGLEFLIYFQGNSAPDKSGLPSDRFSAERTGGSVSTLTIQRTQQEDSAVYLCASSLTSTGGNEQFFGPGTRLTVL.